Listed here is a single T cell receptor (beta chain). These data belong to a study of blood T cell repertoires in COVID-19. Trimming took 3 bases from V and 6 from J, leaving 15 bases between them. Germline CDR1 SGHRS, CDR2 YFSETQ. The CDR3 contains 15 residues. TCRdb's table, derived via immunoSEQ multiplex PCR, lists solely in-frame clones and lacks some. The table has over 250,000 clones, 70% to 90% seen once; the top ten hold 9.5% to 15%. This sequence was found in a woman between 55 and 75 years old with acute or convalescent COVID-19. The sample was peripheral blood. The chain is built from TRBV5-1 and TRBJ2-2; maybe TRBD2 (7 bases). For the CDR3, the DNA is TGCGCCAGCAGCTCACGAGGGGGGGTCGCCGGGGAGCTGTTTTTT. This sequence encodes CASSSRGGVAGELFF.